What follows are 28 T cell receptor beta chains derived from one specimen sequenced in a study of T-cell memory formation after mild COVID-19. TCRdb re-analysed the 5' RACE reads in MiXCR, keeping a single row per CDR3 protein. This table holds 250,000 to 400,000 distinct CDR3 sequences, about 13% found once. Material: PBMCs or a T cell subset sorted from them (not recorded which). The origin of the receptors is a man aged 18 to 29 who had mild COVID-19 (a few samples of this study predate the infection). Cell type and time point are not known.

The chain carries TRBV12-3 or TRBV12-4 and TRBJ1-1, with no clear D. This CDR3 is 14 amino acids long. The germline V and J ends were trimmed by 6 bases and 3 bases, with 14 bases remaining between them. Here the CDR3 reads CASRPASRDTEAFF. The CDR3 DNA reads as TGTGCCAGCAGACCGGCTTCGAGGGACACTGAAGCTTTCTTT.

This clonotype occurred a few times. This sequence joins TRBV7-2 and TRBJ1-1; D gene unclear. CDR3 size: 14 residues. V lost 3 bases and J 1 base, leaving 9 bases between the germline ends. CDR1 is SGHTA, CDR2 FQGNSA, per germline. CDR3 sequence (DNA): TGTGCCAGCAGCTTTAACGGACGGAACACTGAAGCTTTCTTT. Its translation is CASSFNGRNTEAFF.

The sample holds a few counts of this clonotype. This chain joins TRBV20-1 and TRBJ2-3; 11 positions match TRBD1. CDR3 length: 16 residues. CDR1 and CDR2 (germline): DFQATT, SNEGSKA (reference sequence). Trimming cost V 0 bases and J 4 bases; bases outside gene matches: 6. The CDR3 spells CSARDPGTGGADTQYF. The CDR3 DNA follows: TGCAGTGCTAGAGATCCCGGGACAGGGGGGGCAGATACGCAGTATTTT.

This clonotype has more than one count but fewer than ten. V usage is TRBV27 and J usage is TRBJ2-7, with D unclear. V gave up 2 bases and J gave up 3 bases, with 8 bases separating them. CDR1 and CDR2 (germline): MNHEY, SMNVEV (reference sequence). The CDR3 length is 13 residues. Here the CDR3 reads CASSLSAGYEQYV. CDR3 in DNA: TGTGCCAGCAGTTTAAGCGCAGGCTACGAGCAGTACGTC.

This chain links TRBV5-4 with TRBJ2-7; D possibly matches TRBD1 or TRBD2 (6 bases each). CDR1 is SGHNT and CDR2 is YYREEE in the germline V gene (reference sequence). The CDR3 runs 16 residues. V was pared by 4 bases and J by 2 bases, with 19 bases between. The CDR3 DNA reads TGTGCCAGCAGCCCTGGCGGGACACATGACGCCTACGAGCAGTACGTC. It is translated as CASSPGGTHDAYEQYV.

The J gene is TRBJ2-2, the V gene TRBV6-5; 8 nucleotides align to TRBD1. Germline V lookup: CDR1 MNHEY, CDR2 SVGAGI. CDR3 length equals 15 residues. The junction had 3 bases not matched to a gene; V was cut back by 2 bases and J by 4 bases. CDR3 bases: TGTGCCAGCAGTTACCAGGGGGCTGTCACCGGGGAGCTGTTTTTT. Protein product: CASSYQGAVTGELFF.

A few counts support this clonotype. The chain recombines TRBV4-3 with TRBJ1-4, with a tentative D call TRBD1 (5 bases). Germline V gene data show CDR1 as LGHNA and CDR2 as YSLEER. CDR3 length equals 14 residues. Deletions cut 0 bases from V and 9 bases from J, with 11 bases between. The CDR3 DNA reads as TGCGCCAGCAGCCAAGAATCAGGGCGACAAAAACTGTTTTTT. It specifies CASSQESGRQKLFF.

This clonotype was observed a handful of times. The gene calls are TRBV27 and TRBJ1-5, with D tentatively TRBD1 (5 bases). This CDR3 region has 15 residues. Trimming left V 1 base short and J 2 bases short, with 9 bases between. CDR1 and CDR2 (germline): MNHEY, SMNVEV (reference sequence). The CDR3 DNA follows: TGTGCCAGCAGTTTATGGGGGGGTGGCAATCAGCCCCAGCATTTT. Its translation: CASSLWGGGNQPQHF.

This chain joins TRBV10-3 and TRBJ2-3; D is possibly TRBD1 (5 bases). This CDR3 is 15 amino acids long. Germline assignment: CDR1 ENHRY and CDR2 SYGVKD. V dropped 0 bases and J dropped 6 bases, with 13 bases sitting between them. CDR3 sequence (DNA): TGTGCCATCAGTGAGTCGCGGAATACAGGTGATACGCAGTATTTT. Encoded protein: CAISESRNTGDTQYF.

The chain is built from TRBV7-6 and TRBJ2-5; TRBD1 matches at 12 bases. CDR3 length: 15 amino acids. From germline, CDR1 is SGHVS and CDR2 FNYEAQ. J lost 5 bases, V lost 3 bases, and 4 bases had no gene match. CDR3 DNA sequence: TGTGCCAGCAGCTTCGGGACAGGGGGCGTTGAGACCCAGTACTTC. Protein sequence: CASSFGTGGVETQYF.

The chain links TRBV5-5 to TRBJ1-4; D remains unclear. The CDR3 runs to 18 residues. V lost 1 base to trimming and J lost 0 bases, with 16 bases between them. The germline V gene encodes CDR1 SGHKS and CDR2 YYEKEE (reference sequence). CDR3 residues: CASSLYPAEQATNEKLFF. The CDR3 coding sequence is TGTGCCAGCAGCTTGTACCCGGCGGAACAAGCAACTAATGAAAAACTGTTTTTT. The whole variable domain, filled in from reference TRBV5-5 and TRBJ1-4, reads DAGVTQSPTHLIKTRGQQVTLRCSPISGHKSVSWYQQVLGQGPQFIFQYYEKEERGRGNFPDRFSARQFPNYSSELNVNALLLGDSALYLCASSLYPAEQATNEKLFFGSGTQLSVL.

This clonotype appeared a few times. The chain uses TRBV4-3 and TRBJ2-7, with no clear D. From germline, CDR1 is LGHNA and CDR2 YSLEER. Trimming cost V 3 bases and J 2 bases, with 14 bases left between them. This CDR3 comprises 15 residues. In DNA form, the CDR3 reads TGCGCCAGCAGCCAGGCACTACAGAGGCCCTACGAGCAGTACGTC. Its protein is CASSQALQRPYEQYV.

This chain joins TRBV5-1 and TRBJ2-3; 9 bases are shared with TRBD2. This CDR3 comprises 14 residues. Trimming cost V 2 bases and J 4 bases; bases outside gene matches: 2. Germline CDR1 reads SGHRS; CDR2 reads YFSETQ. CDR3 in DNA: TGCGCCAGCAGCTTAGGACTAGCGCCAGATACGCAGTATTTT. It specifies CASSLGLAPDTQYF.

The J gene is TRBJ2-3, the V gene TRBV6-5; D is unclear. This CDR3 is 15 amino acids long. Trimming stripped 2 bases from V and 0 bases from J, with 9 bases between. Germline V gene lookup returns CDR1 MNHEY and CDR2 SVGAGI. CDR3 amino acids: CASSYSGVSTDTQYF. In nucleotides, the CDR3 is TGTGCCAGCAGTTACAGTGGCGTTAGCACAGATACGCAGTATTTT.

The chain carries TRBV29-1 and TRBJ2-1, with no clear D. Germline CDR1 reads SQVTM; CDR2 reads ANQGSEA. The CDR3 totals 11 residues. Between the trimmed V and J ends, which lost 4 bases and 7 bases, there was a span of 8 bases. The CDR3 DNA sequence: TGCAGCGTTGGGCAGTCTAATGAGCAGTTCTTC. As protein: CSVGQSNEQFF.

This clonotype appeared a few times. V and J are TRBV4-1 and TRBJ2-2; D possibly corresponds to TRBD2 (6 bases). In germline, CDR1 is MGHRA, CDR2 YSYEKL. This CDR3 has 14 residues. The germline V and J ends were trimmed by 6 bases and 3 bases, with 11 bases remaining between them. CDR3 DNA: TGCGCCAGCAGTCACGGGGAGGACACCGGGGAGCTGTTTTTT. Translated: CASSHGEDTGELFF.

V and J are TRBV7-8 and TRBJ2-5, with D unclear. Germline V lookup: CDR1 SGHVS, CDR2 FQNEAQ. The CDR3 is 16 amino acids. V was cut by 4 bases and J by 0 bases, with 15 bases left in between. CDR3 loop: CASSSPNSAYQETQYF. The CDR3 DNA is TGTGCCAGCAGCTCCCCTAATTCTGCGTACCAAGAGACCCAGTACTTC.

This clonotype appeared many times. This chain joins TRBV9 and TRBJ2-2; possibly TRBD1 for D (5 bases). Germline lookup yields CDR1 SGDLS and CDR2 YYNGEE. The CDR3 sequence is 14 residues long. V was shortened by 2 bases and J by 4 bases, with 9 bases between the two germline ends. The DNA for the CDR3 is TGTGCCAGCAGCGTTTCTGGGGCCACCGGGGAGCTGTTTTTT. It encodes CASSVSGATGELFF.

This clonotype appeared many times. The chain joins TRBV13 to TRBJ2-7; D is possibly TRBD2 (5 bases). The CDR3 length is 14 residues. Trimming stripped 6 bases from V and 3 bases from J, with 15 bases between. CDR1 is PRHDT and CDR2 is FYEKMQ in the germline V gene (reference sequence). The CDR3 here is CASRRSRDDYEQYF. CDR3 DNA: TGTGCCAGCAGGAGGTCGAGGGATGACTACGAGCAGTACTTC.

J is TRBJ2-3 and V is TRBV20-1; 11 positions match TRBD2. Germline V gives CDR1 DFQATT, CDR2 SNEGSKA (reference sequence). The CDR3 sequence is 14 residues long. The junction had 4 bases not matched to a gene; V was cut back by 4 bases and J by 4 bases. The CDR3 nucleotides are TGCAGTGCTACGACTAGCGGGGAACCAGATACGCAGTATTTT. This codes for CSATTSGEPDTQYF.

This clonotype was observed a handful of times. The chain uses TRBV7-9 and TRBJ2-1; weak D call: TRBD2 (6 bases). Looked up from germline, CDR1 is SEHNR and CDR2 is FQNEAQ (reference sequence). This CDR3 is built from 18 residues. V lost 2 bases to trimming and J lost 2 bases, with 19 bases between them. The CDR3 bases are TGTGCCAGCAGCTTAACGTATAGGAGGGGATTACCCTACAATGAGCAGTTCTTC. Translating gives CASSLTYRRGLPYNEQFF.

The V and J genes are TRBV11-2 and TRBJ2-7, with no clear D. CDR1 SGHAT and CDR2 FQNNGV come from the germline V gene. The CDR3 sequence is 16 residues long. V dropped 1 base and J dropped 3 bases, with 16 bases sitting between them. This CDR3 is CASSLVGRSQYYEQYF. CDR3 sequence (DNA): TGTGCCAGCAGCTTAGTGGGCCGGTCGCAGTACTACGAGCAGTACTTC.

The CDR3 is CASSQAPNTGTANYGYTF. CDR3 DNA: TGTGCCAGCAGCCAAGCCCCCAATACCGGGACAGCTAACTATGGCTACACCTTC. The chain recombines TRBV3-1 with TRBJ1-2, with 7 nucleotides matching TRBD1. CDR3 length: 18 amino acids. After removal of 1 base from V and 0 bases from J, the junction contained 11 bases not matched to a gene. Germline V lookup: CDR1 LGHDT, CDR2 YNNKEL (reference sequence).

This clonotype was detected only a few times. The chain employs TRBV5-6 and TRBJ2-5, with 8 bases matching TRBD2. Germline CDR1 reads SGHDT; CDR2 reads YYEEEE. This CDR3 is built from 17 residues. Losses at the gene ends were 4 bases for V and 5 bases for J; bases not matched to a gene: 16. CDR3 DNA sequence: TGTGCCAGCAGCCCGCAAGGACGGGGGGGGCCGGGGGAGACCCAGTACTTC. Its protein is CASSPQGRGGPGETQYF.

This clonotype was observed a few times. The chain is built from TRBV29-1 and TRBJ2-1, with TRBD1 identical over 9 bases. Trimming cost V 6 bases and J 6 bases; bases outside gene matches: 6. CDR3 length: 13 residues. Germline lookup yields CDR1 SQVTM and CDR2 ANQGSEA. The CDR3 loop reads CSVRGQGPNEQFF. CDR3 nucleotides: TGCAGCGTGAGGGGACAGGGCCCCAATGAGCAGTTCTTC.

The V and J genes are TRBV3-1 and TRBJ1-1; no firm D call. The CDR3 length is 13 residues. Germline-derived CDR1 and CDR2 are LGHDT and YNNKEL (reference sequence). V shed 0 bases and J shed 8 bases, with 10 bases lying between them. The CDR3 nucleotides are TGTGCCAGCAGCCAAGATCTACGGGTAGAAGCTTTCTTT. Its protein product is CASSQDLRVEAFF.

This clonotype was counted ten times or more. The V gene is TRBV10-3, the J gene TRBJ2-6; the D gene is possibly TRBD1 (5 bases). V was cut by 6 bases and J by 0 bases, with 12 bases left in between. The CDR3 consists of 16 residues. Germline V gene data show CDR1 as ENHRY and CDR2 as SYGVKD. CDR3: CAIRPTESSGANVLTF. CDR3 coding DNA: TGTGCCATCAGACCGACAGAAAGCTCTGGGGCCAACGTCCTGACTTTC.

This clonotype has only a few counts. This chain joins TRBV7-2 and TRBJ2-3, with 11 bases matching TRBD2. V lost 4 bases, J lost 5 bases, and 11 bases stayed unmatched. Germline lookup yields CDR1 SGHTA and CDR2 FQGNSA. The CDR3 is 17 amino acids. CDR3 sequence (DNA): TGTGCCAGCAGCTCCCACCTAGCGGGGGGCAGAATAGATACGCAGTATTTT. Amino acid sequence: CASSSHLAGGRIDTQYF.